The 5 T cell receptor beta chains reported below all come from one sample, sequenced in a study of shared clonotypes between healthy human individuals. Clones were read by immunoSEQ multiplex PCR, and TCRdb kept only the in-frame ones, dropping some. The sample records some 1,100,000 clones, around three quarters being singletons. The sequencing sample was made of memory CD4+ T cells from PBMCs. This sample's subset: CD45RA-negative fraction. The receptor set was obtained from a man in his late teens or twenties in good health. Some clones in this sample may be carry-over from other donors' samples.

The CDR3 DNA reads as TGTGCCAGCAGCCCCCACAGGGGCTCTCGGGACAATGAGCAGTTCTTC. Its protein product is CASSPHRGSRDNEQFF. V is TRBV7-3 and J is TRBJ2-1; TRBD1 aligns across 7 bases. The CDR3 loop spans 16 amino acids. From germline, CDR1 is SGHTA and CDR2 FQGTGA. The junction had 12 bases not matched to a gene; V was cut back by 5 bases and J by 5 bases.

With regard to this clone: A much larger clone lies a single base off, so this may be a read error. The identical CDR3 is also encoded by other nucleotide sequences in the sample. The rearrangement uses TRBV11-3 and TRBJ2-5, with D tentatively TRBD2 (5 bases). Germline CDR1 and CDR2: SGHNT and YENEEA. The germline V and J ends were trimmed by 3 bases and 5 bases, with 10 bases remaining between them. The CDR3 consists of 13 residues. The CDR3 region is CASSLRVGETQYF. CDR3 DNA: TGTGCCAGCAGCTTGAGGGTGGGGGAGACCCAGTACTTC. Variable domain in full (rest from reference TRBV11-3 and TRBJ2-5): EAGVVQSPRYKIIEKKQPVAFWCNPISGHNTLYWYLQNLGQGPELLIRYENEEAVDDSQLPKDRFSAERLKGVDSTLKIQPAELGDSAVYLCASSLRVGETQYFGPGTRLLVL.

The V gene is TRBV6-5, the J gene TRBJ2-1; tentatively, D is TRBD1 or TRBD2 (5 bases each). Trimming took off 6 bases at V and 12 bases at J, with 21 bases between the two ends. This CDR3 is 14 amino acids long. CDR1 and CDR2 from the germline V gene are MNHEY and SVGAGI. CDR3 residues: CASRPPGRVDGQFF. As DNA, the CDR3 is TGTGCCAGCAGACCCCCGGGACGGGTCGATGGGCAGTTCTTC.

The chain uses TRBV28 and TRBJ1-1; TRBD1 matches 8 bases. Unmatched junction bases numbered 5, after V lost 4 bases and J lost 1 base. The CDR3 has 15 amino acids. Germline lookup yields CDR1 MDHEN and CDR2 SYDVKM. The CDR3 protein is CASSSPGTGNTEAFF. CDR3 bases: TGTGCCAGCAGTTCCCCCGGGACAGGGAACACTGAAGCTTTCTTT.

The chain uses TRBV7-9 and TRBJ2-5; a possible D gene is TRBD1 (5 bases). The CDR3 has 15 amino acids. CDR1 is SEHNR, CDR2 FQNEAQ, per germline (reference sequence). Between the trimmed V and J ends, which lost 2 bases and 1 base, there was a span of 11 bases. CDR3 sequence reads: CASSLYPQAQETQYF. The CDR3 DNA reads TGTGCCAGCAGCTTATACCCACAGGCCCAAGAGACCCAGTACTTC.